Reported below is one TCR beta chain. The junction and the germline gene differ at one end; a read error may be behind it. This CDR3 spans 11 amino acids. Germline CDR1 reads SGHTA; CDR2 reads FQGNSA. Original handling: Counts of nucleated cells, estimated from reference gene primer amplification, were obtained. The method was immunoSEQ multiplex PCR; TCRdb's version includes in-frame clones alone and lacks a portion of them. V, J and clone size are taken as reported in that table, and D and trimming were inferred from the DNA itself. The repertoire holds about 40,000 clones, with about 80% as singletons. The sample belongs to a study of blood T cell repertoires in COVID-19. About the study: Material from acute and convalescent COVID-19 was sourced from the United States, Italy and Spain. Sample material is recorded as cDNA or gDNA derived from T cells, B-cell-depleted T cells, or PBMCs.

J is TRBJ2-5 and V is TRBV7-2; weak D call: TRBD2 (5 bases). The specimen was peripheral blood. The sequence was collected from a woman aged 60 to 75 with acute or convalescent COVID-19. CDR3 protein: CASSSEGGCHF. The DNA for the CDR3 is TGTGCCAGCAGCTCCGAGGGTGGGTGCCACTTC.